This T cell receptor (beta chain) was sequenced for a study of control samples from healthy donors and cancer patients. Method: immunoSEQ multiplex PCR; TCRdb's copy keeps in-frame clones and lacks some. The table has roughly 120,000 clones, roughly 94% seen once; the top ten hold approximately 4%. The V end was cut by 0 bases, the J end by 1 base, with 10 bases between. This CDR3 region has 15 residues. Germline V gene lookup returns CDR1 GTSNPN and CDR2 SVGIG (reference sequence). V is TRBV30 and J is TRBJ1-5, with D uncertain. Sequenced material: blood. This sequence originates from a man aged 30-40 years in good health. The CDR3 protein is CAWSVGRSSNQPQHF. CDR3 nucleotides: TGTGCCTGGAGTGTGGGCAGGTCGAGCAATCAGCCCCAGCATTTT.